This T cell receptor (beta chain) was captured by sequencing in a study of T cell responses to AZD1222 COVID-19 vaccine. The study, taken as a whole, reports: Repertoire sampling occurred only after the peak T cell response. Clonal diversity may have been underestimated, and the donors were mostly white British, with more females than males. Spike-specific TCR breadth and depth went up after people got two AZD1222 doses. Nearly half of unique spike-specific TCRs reportedly avoided B.1.351 and B.1.1.7 mutated regions.

The length of the CDR3 is 12 residues. V was shortened by 4 bases and J by 6 bases, with 9 bases between the two germline ends. Details on this clone: Antigen unknown.

The repertoire was sequenced with immunoSEQ multiplex PCR; TCRdb's copy has only in-frame clones and lacks some. The top ten clones hold 4.8% of a sample with tens of thousands of clones, more than 75% of them seen once. This chain links TRBV23-1 with TRBJ1-2, with D unclear. Being an ORF, TRBV23-1 has a function that is uncertain. The sample consisted of peripheral blood, taken 28 days after the second dose of the MenACWY control vaccine. The sequence was obtained from an adult who received the MenACWY meningococcal vaccine as a control. CDR3 region: CASSRTSHGYTF. The CDR3 DNA is TGCGCCAGCAGTCGTACATCCCATGGCTACACCTTC.